The T cell receptor beta chain described here comes from a study of blood T cell repertoires in COVID-19. Whole-study context: Sites across the United States, Italy and Spain contributed samples from acute and convalescent COVID-19.

Assay: immunoSEQ multiplex PCR; the TCRdb copy retains only in-frame clones and omits some. Of 200,000 to 250,000 clones detected, more than 75% appear once; the ten largest clones hold around 4.5%. Participants came from 24 US areas, aged about 18 to 89 years. J gave up 0 bases and V 7 bases, and 7 bases lay outside the gene matches. This CDR3 contains 15 residues. Germline V gene data show CDR1 as ENHRY and CDR2 as SYGVKD. This receptor was taken from a man between 25 and 39 years old with acute COVID-19. Sequenced material: PBMCs or T cells enriched from blood (not recorded which). V gene TRBV10-3 combines with J gene TRBJ2-3, with 7 nucleotides matching TRBD1. The CDR3 coding sequence is TGTGCCATCACCCCAGGGACAGAAAGCACAGATACGCAGTATTTT. Translating it yields CAITPGTESTDTQYF.